This TCR beta chain emerged from a study of monozygotic twins with inflammatory bowel disease. Findings and limits, study-wide: On the inverse Simpson index, IBD patients scored lower for TCRbeta diversity than healthy co-twins.

cDNA was made in eight separate reactions per sample. The template-switching step introduced UMIs that carried a 6-nucleotide sample barcode. TCRdb reprocessed the 5' RACE reads and keeps a single row for each CDR3 protein, giving no DNA. The specimen's table records about 380,000 distinct CDR3 sequences. Notes on this clonotype: Its target is not known.

Germline CDR1 LNHNV, CDR2 YYDKDF (reference sequence). The CDR3 runs to 16 residues. The specimen sequenced was blood. This TCR came from a human donor with ulcerative colitis or Crohn's disease, or a healthy co-twin of an affected twin (not recorded which). This chain joins TRBV15 and TRBJ2-3; TCRdb reports TRBD2, a call that lacks DNA to check it against. CDR3 in amino acids: CATSRDGGVATDTQYF.